This section outlines one TCR beta chain sequence together with its context. The timepoints at which blood was sampled were baseline, cycle 4 day 1, and cycle 7 day 1. The data were obtained in a study of OX40 agonist ivuxolimab in advanced cancers. Study-level background: Patients were given ivuxolimab, an antibody that agonizes OX40 (CD134).

This table comes from immunoSEQ multiplex PCR, and its TCRdb copy is limited to in-frame clones, with some not included. The repertoire holds tens of thousands of clones, roughly 90% seen once, with 8% to 10% in the top ten. CDR1 is SGHAT and CDR2 is FQNNGV in the germline V gene. V gave up 1 base and J gave up 2 bases, with 13 bases separating them. The CDR3 consists of 16 residues. Sequenced here: CD4+ or CD8+ T cells sorted from blood, sampled in a trial of the OX40 agonist ivuxolimab. This chain links TRBV11-2 with TRBJ2-3; D uncertain. This clonotype was sampled from an adult with an advanced solid tumor such as melanoma, head and neck, liver or kidney cancer. The CDR3, as DNA: TGTGCCAGCAGCTTAGGGGGTTTTTGGGACACAGATACGCAGTATTTT. Protein sequence: CASSLGGFWDTDTQYF.